The 24 T cell receptor beta chains given below trace back to one sample, sequenced in a study of T cell changes during pregnancy in multiple sclerosis. Libraries were prepared by immunoSEQ multiplex PCR; TCRdb keeps only in-frame clonotypes and omits some of them. The sample carries about 64,000 clones, roughly 88% recorded once. The specimen was peripheral blood, collected in the second trimester of pregnancy. All receptors come from a female donor with multiple sclerosis, enrolled in a pregnancy study.

This chain uses TRBV10-3 with TRBJ2-1; 10 nucleotides align to TRBD2. From germline, CDR1 is ENHRY and CDR2 SYGVKD. V shed 6 bases, J shed 2 bases, and the junction held 4 bases outside the gene matches. The CDR3 covers 15 residues. In DNA form, the CDR3 reads TGTGCCATCAGCCCAACTAGCGGGGCCTACAATGAGCAGTTCTTC. This sequence encodes CAISPTSGAYNEQFF.

The chain joins TRBV6-1 to TRBJ2-3, with 7 bases fitting TRBD1. With V trimmed by 6 bases and J by 4 bases, 4 bases remained unmatched. CDR1 and CDR2 from the germline V gene are MNHNS and SASEGT. The CDR3 has 13 residues. CDR3 sequence (DNA): TGTGCCAGCAGACGACAGGGTTCAGATACGCAGTATTTT. Encoded protein: CASRRQGSDTQYF.

The rearrangement links TRBV28 to TRBJ1-5, with 9 bases matching TRBD1. The ends lost 8 bases at V and 5 bases at J; junction bases unmatched: 13. The CDR3 spans 16 residues. Germline CDR1 MDHEN, CDR2 SYDVKM. The CDR3 DNA is TGTGCCAGCTCTTTACTGAGGACAGGGGCGGATCAGCCCCAGCATTTT. It translates to CASSLLRTGADQPQHF.

The rearrangement joins TRBV4-1 to TRBJ1-2; no clear D. V lost 2 bases to trimming and J lost 6 bases, with 10 bases between them. This CDR3 comprises 13 residues. Germline loops: CDR1 MGHRA, CDR2 YSYEKL. CDR3 sequence: CASSQRGSHGYTF. CDR3 bases: TGCGCCAGCAGCCAAAGAGGGAGTCATGGCTACACCTTC.

The DNA of the CDR3 is TGTGCCAGCAGCTTAAAGGTGGACAGGGAGAACACTGAAGCTTTCTTT. This encodes CASSLKVDRENTEAFF. The J gene is TRBJ1-1, the V gene TRBV7-3, with 8 bases fitting TRBD1. The CDR3 is 16 residues long. The J segment lost 1 base and the V segment lost 1 base, leaving 5 bases of the junction unmatched. Germline-derived CDR1 and CDR2 are SGHTA and FQGTGA. The whole variable domain, remainder taken from reference TRBV7-3 and TRBJ1-1, is GAGVSQTPSNKVTEKGKYVELRCDPISGHTALYWYRQSLGQGPEFLIYFQGTGAADDSGLPNDRFFAVRPEGSVSTLKIQRTERGDSAVYLCASSLKVDRENTEAFFGQGTRLTVV.

The chain combines TRBV18 with TRBJ1-1; the match to TRBD1 covers 7 bases. With 8 bases clipped from V and 0 bases from J, the junction kept 12 bases outside the gene matches. Germline CDR1 and CDR2: KGHSH and LQKENI. The CDR3 is 16 residues long. The CDR3 sequence: CASRSRDSLMNTEAFF. The CDR3 DNA reads TGTGCCAGCAGAAGCCGGGACAGCTTAATGAACACTGAAGCTTTCTTT.

The V and J genes are TRBV2 and TRBJ1-3, with D maybe TRBD1 (5 bases). V gave up 6 bases and J gave up 0 bases, with 12 bases separating them. Germline V gene data show CDR1 as SNHLY and CDR2 as FYNNEI. The CDR3 covers 15 residues. In nucleotides, the CDR3 is TGTGCCAGCAGCCTGGACACCCGCTCTGGAAACACCATATATTTT. It specifies CASSLDTRSGNTIYF.

This clone was seen just once. The chain employs TRBV15 and TRBJ2-5, with D maybe TRBD2 (6 bases). There are 14 residues in the CDR3. Trimming shortened V by 0 bases and J by 3 bases, and 8 bases separated the two germline ends. The V gene's germline CDR1 is LNHNV and CDR2 YYDKDF (reference sequence). The CDR3 is CATSRDPGEETQYF. The CDR3 nucleotides read TGTGCCACCAGCAGAGACCCGGGGGAAGAGACCCAGTACTTC.

The genes are TRBV28 and TRBJ1-1; no reliable D call. The CDR3 covers 14 residues. The germline gives CDR1 MDHEN, CDR2 SYDVKM. V was pared by 3 bases and J by 3 bases, with 11 bases between. The CDR3, as DNA: TGTGCCAGCAGTTTTGAGGGCCGCGACACTGAAGCTTTCTTT. This codes for CASSFEGRDTEAFF. Supplemented by reference TRBV28 and TRBJ1-1, the full variable domain reads DVKVTQSSRYLVKRTGEKVFLECVQDMDHENMFWYRQDPGLGLRLIYFSYDVKMKEKGDIPEGYSVSREKKERFSLILESASTNQTSMYLCASSFEGRDTEAFFGQGTRLTVV.

The V and J genes are TRBV6-6 and TRBJ2-3, with D tentatively TRBD2 (5 bases). In germline, CDR1 is MNHNY, CDR2 SVGAGI (reference sequence). The CDR3 sequence is 14 residues long. Trimming pared 5 bases from V and 5 bases from J, leaving 14 bases between. CDR3 protein: CASSKLREGDTQYF. CDR3 bases: TGTGCCAGCAGTAAACTCCGAGAGGGAGATACGCAGTATTTT.

A few counts support this clone. The J gene is TRBJ1-2, the V gene TRBV9, with D maybe TRBD1 (6 bases). Germline V gene sequence: CDR1 SGDLS, CDR2 YYNGEE. Trimming removed 3 bases from V and 2 bases from J, with 8 bases in between. The length of the CDR3 is 13 residues. CDR3 sequence: CASSGQENYGYTF. Here the CDR3 DNA reads TGTGCCAGCAGCGGACAGGAAAACTATGGCTACACCTTC.

This chain joins TRBV5-1 and TRBJ2-3, with 8 nucleotides matching TRBD2. The CDR3 loop spans 15 amino acids. V was clipped by 0 bases and J by 4 bases; unmatched bases: 4. Germline V gives CDR1 SGHRS, CDR2 YFSETQ. In DNA form, the CDR3 reads TGCGCCAGCAGCTTGGGACTAGCGCGAGCAGATACGCAGTATTTT. Its translation is CASSLGLARADTQYF.

A few counts support this clone. The chain has TRBV15 and TRBJ1-4, with 8 bases identical to TRBD1. The CDR3 length is 15 residues. Trimming removed 6 bases from V and 8 bases from J; junction bases left unmatched: 11. The germline V gene encodes CDR1 LNHNV and CDR2 YYDKDF (reference sequence). The CDR3 reads CATRVHRGKREKLFF. The DNA of the CDR3 is TGTGCCACCAGGGTACACAGGGGGAAAAGGGAAAAACTGTTTTTT.

The gene calls are TRBV6-5 and TRBJ1-2; 7 bases are a match to TRBD1. This CDR3 comprises 12 residues. Germline-derived CDR1 and CDR2 are MNHEY and SVGAGI. J gave up 7 bases and V 8 bases, and 7 bases lay outside the gene matches. CDR3 loop: CASLGTDPGYTF. CDR3 nucleotide sequence: TGTGCCAGCCTCGGGACAGATCCTGGCTACACCTTC.

This chain connects TRBV6-5 to TRBJ1-2; 11 nucleotides line up with TRBD1. CDR3 length: 13 residues. Germline lookup yields CDR1 MNHEY and CDR2 SVGAGI. V was pared by 8 bases and J by 5 bases, with 4 bases of the junction left unmatched. The CDR3 reads CASCRDRGYGYTF. In DNA, the CDR3 is TGTGCCAGCTGCCGGGACAGGGGGTATGGCTACACCTTC.

The V gene is TRBV4-3, the J gene TRBJ1-4; 7 nucleotides line up with TRBD1. After removal of 0 bases from V and 0 bases from J, the junction contained 4 bases not matched to a gene. The CDR3 totals 17 residues. From germline, CDR1 is LGHNA and CDR2 YSLEER. CDR3 nucleotide sequence: TGCGCCAGCAGCCAAGACCCCAGGGGGTCAACTAATGAAAAACTGTTTTTT. It translates to CASSQDPRGSTNEKLFF.

The chain employs TRBV9 and TRBJ1-3; 7 nucleotides align to TRBD1. The CDR3 loop spans 16 amino acids. CDR1 and CDR2 from the germline V gene are SGDLS and YYNGEE. With V trimmed by 3 bases and J by 2 bases, 8 bases remained unmatched. In DNA, the CDR3 is TGTGCCAGCAGCGCCCGTGCAAGGGGGCCTGGAAACACCATATATTTT. This codes for CASSARARGPGNTIYF.

This chain connects TRBV15 to TRBJ1-1; no clear D gene. The CDR3 runs 16 residues. Trimming removed 0 bases from V and 3 bases from J, with 14 bases in between. Germline values: CDR1 LNHNV, CDR2 YYDKDF (reference sequence). In DNA form, the CDR3 reads TGTGCCACCAGCAGAGATCCCGCGAATCGGGACACTGAAGCTTTCTTT. Translated: CATSRDPANRDTEAFF.

The rearrangement joins TRBV7-8 to TRBJ2-7, with 13 bases that match TRBD2. Germline values: CDR1 SGHVS, CDR2 FQNEAQ. This CDR3 spans 15 amino acids. V was pared by 5 bases and J by 4 bases, with 5 bases of the junction left unmatched. CDR3 bases: TGTGCCAGCAGCCGAACTAGCGGGGGGGAATACGAGCAGTACTTC. Its translation is CASSRTSGGEYEQYF.

The chain recombines TRBV7-2 with TRBJ2-5, with D tentatively TRBD1 (7 bases). Germline-derived CDR1 and CDR2 are SGHTA and FQGNSA. The V gene lost 5 bases and the J gene lost 4 bases, with 23 bases spanning the gap. The CDR3 length is 17 residues. The CDR3 nucleotides read TGTGCCAGCAGCGATTTCCCTTTTGGAGGGGGCGGAGAGACCCAGTACTTC. This encodes CASSDFPFGGGGETQYF.

The chain combines TRBV27 with TRBJ1-1; D ambiguous. CDR1 MNHEY and CDR2 SMNVEV come from the germline V gene (reference sequence). The ends were cut back, 2 bases at V and 3 bases at J, with 13 bases in the middle. This CDR3 comprises 15 residues. The CDR3 reads CASSLATRWDTEAFF. The CDR3 region has the DNA TGTGCCAGCAGTTTAGCGACACGATGGGACACTGAAGCTTTCTTT.

The gene calls are TRBV29-1 and TRBJ2-5, with 9 bases lining up with TRBD2. This CDR3 contains 14 residues. CDR1 SQVTM and CDR2 ANQGSEA come from the germline V gene. With V trimmed by 6 bases and J by 4 bases, 9 bases remained unmatched. CDR3 sequence reads: CSVWGGSGGETQYF. In nucleotides, the CDR3 is TGCAGCGTGTGGGGGGGTAGCGGGGGAGAGACCCAGTACTTC. Variable domain in full (rest from reference TRBV29-1 and TRBJ2-5): SAVISQKPSRDICQRGTSLTIQCQVDSQVTMMFWYRQQPGQSLTLIATANQGSEATYESGFVIDKFPISRPNLTFSTLTVSNMSPEDSSIYLCSVWGGSGGETQYFGPGTRLLVL.

The chain carries TRBV6-6 and TRBJ1-1; D ambiguous. Germline loops: CDR1 MNHNY, CDR2 SVGAGI (reference sequence). The CDR3 runs 13 residues. V lost 5 bases to trimming and J lost 1 base, with 8 bases between them. The CDR3 spells CASSVSWNTEAFF. DNA of the CDR3: TGTGCCAGCAGTGTCAGTTGGAACACTGAAGCTTTCTTT.

The chain recombines TRBV30 with TRBJ2-7; tentatively, D is TRBD1 (5 bases). V lost 1 base to trimming and J lost 2 bases, with 12 bases between them. The germline gives CDR1 GTSNPN, CDR2 SVGIG (reference sequence). The CDR3 is made up of 14 amino acids. The CDR3 DNA reads as TGTGCCTGGAGTGGCATAGGGGAAGCCTACGAGCAGTACTTC. Protein sequence: CAWSGIGEAYEQYF.